A single sample gave rise to the 27 T cell receptor beta chains below, sequenced in a study of T cell responses to AZD1222 COVID-19 vaccine. The method was immunoSEQ multiplex PCR; TCRdb's version includes in-frame clones alone and lacks a portion of them. The sample lists some 110,000 clones, around 92% occurring once. This material consisted of peripheral blood, taken on day 0 of AZD1222 vaccination. These receptors were collected from an adult in good health.

The genes are TRBV19 and TRBJ2-3; D may be TRBD1 or TRBD2 (6 bases each). Trimming removed 8 bases from V and 0 bases from J, with 15 bases in between. This CDR3 spans 15 amino acids. Germline values: CDR1 LNHDA, CDR2 SQIVND (reference sequence). CDR3 nucleotide sequence: TGTGCCAGTTGCTCGGGGGCCGTCAGCACAGATACGCAGTATTTT. Protein product: CASCSGAVSTDTQYF.

J is TRBJ1-6 and V is TRBV5-1; D not resolved. CDR1 and CDR2 (germline): SGHRS, YFSETQ. This CDR3 has 14 amino acids. V was clipped by 6 bases and J by 7 bases, with 14 bases between them. This CDR3 is CASTLRTANSPLHF. DNA for the CDR3: TGCGCCAGCACCCTAAGGACCGCGAATTCACCCCTCCACTTT.

CDR3 sequence reads: CASSTVSSYNEQFF. The CDR3 DNA is TGTGCCAGCAGTACAGTGTCCTCCTACAATGAGCAGTTCTTC. This sequence joins TRBV6-5 and TRBJ2-1, with D hard to call. Germline V gene sequence: CDR1 MNHEY, CDR2 SVGAGI. V was trimmed by 5 bases and J by 0 bases, leaving 8 bases between them. CDR3 length: 14 residues.

V gene TRBV30 combines with J gene TRBJ1-2, with 7 bases matching TRBD1. Germline-derived CDR1 and CDR2 are GTSNPN and SVGIG (reference sequence). Trimming removed 0 bases from V and 5 bases from J; junction bases left unmatched: 9. The CDR3 is 15 amino acids. CDR3 in amino acids: CAWSVSRGERYGYTF. CDR3 in DNA: TGTGCCTGGAGTGTTTCCAGGGGGGAGCGGTATGGCTACACCTTC. The variable domain in full, completed from reference TRBV30 and TRBJ1-2, reads SQTIHQWPATLVQPVGSPLSLECTVEGTSNPNLYWYRQAAGRGLQLLFYSVGIGQISSEVPQNLSASRPQDRQFILSSKKLLLSDSGFYLCAWSVSRGERYGYTFGSGTRLTVV.

V gene TRBV5-1 combines with J gene TRBJ1-2; D is undetermined. V was trimmed by 0 bases and J by 5 bases, leaving 5 bases between them. CDR1 is SGHRS and CDR2 is YFSETQ in the germline V gene. The CDR3 is 12 amino acids. CDR3 bases: TGCGCCAGCAGCTTGGTAGAGTATGGCTACACCTTC. Its translation is CASSLVEYGYTF. The complete variable domain, with remaining parts taken from reference TRBV5-1 and TRBJ1-2, reads KAGVTQTPRYLIKTRGQQVTLSCSPISGHRSVSWYQQTPGQGLQFLFEYFSETQRNKGNFPGRFSGRQFSNSRSEMNVSTLELGDSALYLCASSLVEYGYTFGSGTRLTVV.

V gene TRBV20-1 combines with J gene TRBJ2-1, with D tentatively TRBD2 (5 bases). This CDR3 is built from 11 residues. V was clipped by 6 bases and J by 7 bases, with 10 bases between them. The germline V gene encodes CDR1 DFQATT and CDR2 SNEGSKA (reference sequence). The CDR3 loop reads CSAWEINEQFF. The CDR3 DNA reads as TGCAGTGCATGGGAGATTAATGAGCAGTTCTTC.

V usage is TRBV7-8 and J usage is TRBJ2-7; 10 positions agree with TRBD1. Germline CDR1 SGHVS, CDR2 FQNEAQ. Germline trimming cut 8 bases from V and 2 bases from J; bases unmatched to any gene: 6. The CDR3 totals 14 residues. The CDR3 DNA follows: TGTGCCAGCCAGGACAGGGGGGGTGCCTACGAGCAGTACTTC. Its translation is CASQDRGGAYEQYF.

This clone occurred once. V and J are TRBV28 and TRBJ1-2; a possible D gene is TRBD1 (5 bases). The CDR3 extends over 14 amino acids. V was clipped by 10 bases and J by 0 bases, with 15 bases between them. Germline-derived CDR1 and CDR2 are MDHEN and SYDVKM. CDR3 sequence (DNA): TGTGCCACCATACAGGACCAATCTAACTATGGCTACACCTTC. Encoded protein: CATIQDQSNYGYTF.

V and J are TRBV7-2 and TRBJ2-7, with D possibly TRBD2 on 7 matching bases. CDR3 size: 15 residues. Per germline, CDR1 SGHTA and CDR2 FQGNSA. The V and J ends lost 6 bases and 4 bases respectively, with 19 bases between them. The CDR3 is CASREGGLDRYEQYF. The CDR3 DNA sequence: TGTGCCAGCAGAGAGGGGGGGCTAGATCGGTACGAGCAGTACTTC.

This chain uses TRBV4-2 with TRBJ2-3; 8 bases are shared with TRBD2. CDR1 LGHNA and CDR2 YNFKEQ come from the germline V gene. This CDR3 contains 18 residues. V was clipped by 1 base and J by 4 bases; unmatched bases: 13. CDR3: CASSQVDGRGEGADTQYF. CDR3 DNA sequence: TGTGCCAGCAGCCAAGTCGACGGGCGGGGGGAAGGCGCAGATACGCAGTATTTT.

V gene TRBV28 combines with J gene TRBJ2-2; possible D gene TRBD1, 6 bases. Germline CDR1 reads MDHEN; CDR2 reads SYDVKM. Trimming left V 6 bases short and J 6 bases short, with 11 bases between. The length of the CDR3 is 13 residues. The chain's CDR3 is CASRKQGSGELFF. For the CDR3, the DNA is TGTGCCAGCAGAAAGCAGGGGTCCGGGGAGCTGTTTTTT.

This clone was observed a few times. The V and J genes are TRBV7-8 and TRBJ1-2; D might be TRBD1 (5 bases). V was pared by 6 bases and J by 5 bases, with 13 bases between. Germline V gene data show CDR1 as SGHVS and CDR2 as FQNEAQ. The CDR3 totals 13 residues. This CDR3 is CASSNGGEYGYTF. In DNA, the CDR3 is TGTGCCAGCAGTAACGGGGGGGAGTATGGCTACACCTTC.

This chain uses TRBV6-1 with TRBJ2-1; D unresolved. Trimming stripped 2 bases from V and 4 bases from J, with 18 bases between. There are 17 residues in the CDR3. Germline assignment: CDR1 MNHNS and CDR2 SASEGT. CDR3 amino acids: CASSERAGSKIYNEQFF. CDR3 bases: TGTGCCAGCAGTGAAAGGGCAGGCTCCAAGATTTACAATGAGCAGTTCTTC.

CDR3 amino acids: CASDPGQRNQPQHF. In DNA form, the CDR3 reads TGTGCCAGCGACCCGGGACAGCGAAATCAGCCCCAGCATTTT. This chain connects TRBV2 to TRBJ1-5; 7 positions agree with TRBD1. The CDR3 is made up of 14 amino acids. V shed 8 bases, J shed 4 bases, and the junction held 8 bases outside the gene matches. Germline values: CDR1 SNHLY, CDR2 FYNNEI.

This chain joins TRBV5-6 and TRBJ1-2; D is possibly TRBD1 (5 bases). V dropped 3 bases and J dropped 0 bases, with 12 bases sitting between them. Germline V gene data show CDR1 as SGHDT and CDR2 as YYEEEE. This CDR3 contains 15 residues. CDR3 coding DNA: TGTGCCAGCAGCTACCAGGGCCGACCTAACTATGGCTACACCTTC. Translated, it gives CASSYQGRPNYGYTF.

This chain links TRBV28 with TRBJ1-6, with a weak D call TRBD1 (5 bases). The germline V gene has CDR1 MDHEN and CDR2 SYDVKM. Trimming stripped 5 bases from V and 11 bases from J, with 10 bases between. The length of the CDR3 is 12 residues. CDR3 protein: CASSPPGAPLHF. The CDR3 region has the DNA TGTGCCAGCAGTCCGCCGGGGGCACCCCTCCACTTT.

The chain is built from TRBV28 and TRBJ1-1; D gene unclear. The V end lost 5 bases, the J end lost 11 bases, and 15 bases lay between the germline ends. CDR1 is MDHEN and CDR2 is SYDVKM in the germline V gene. The CDR3 covers 12 residues. For the CDR3, the DNA is TGTGCCAGCAGTGGGCGGGTGAGGACGGCTTTCTTT. As protein: CASSGRVRTAFF.

The rearrangement links TRBV6-5 to TRBJ1-2, with TRBD1 identical over 10 bases. The CDR3 is made up of 14 amino acids. The V and J ends lost 5 bases and 6 bases, in that order; junction bases with no gene match: 6. Germline V gives CDR1 MNHEY, CDR2 SVGAGI. DNA of the CDR3: TGTGCCAGCAGTCGGGACAGGGGTGGGGATGGCTACACCTTC. It encodes CASSRDRGGDGYTF.

The V call is TRBV6-2 or TRBV6-3, the J call TRBJ2-3; D is possibly TRBD1 or TRBD2 (5 bases each). From germline, CDR1 is MNHEY and CDR2 SVGEGT. Between the trimmed V and J ends, which lost 0 bases and 7 bases, there was a span of 14 bases. The CDR3 contains 15 residues. DNA for the CDR3: TGTGCCAGCAGTTACTCGCTGGACGAGGGGAATACGCAGTATTTT. Amino acid sequence: CASSYSLDEGNTQYF.

The chain recombines TRBV6-6 with TRBJ2-2; D unclear. The germline V gene encodes CDR1 MNHNY and CDR2 SVGAGI (reference sequence). The ends were cut back, 6 bases at V and 4 bases at J, with 9 bases in the middle. This CDR3 is built from 13 residues. Here the CDR3 reads CASSPLITGELFF. CDR3 DNA: TGTGCCAGCAGCCCACTGATCACCGGGGAGCTGTTTTTT.

The rearrangement uses TRBV7-2 and TRBJ2-1; TRBD1 aligns across 7 bases. Trimming removed 6 bases from V and 9 bases from J; junction bases left unmatched: 14. The CDR3 has 15 residues. Germline-derived CDR1 and CDR2 are SGHTA and FQGNSA. CDR3 nucleotides: TGTGCCAGCAGTGTTGATCGGGACAGTTTAGGTGAGCAGTTCTTC. This sequence encodes CASSVDRDSLGEQFF.

The rearrangement uses TRBV3-1 (or the pseudogene TRBV3-2) and TRBJ2-3; 9 bases line up with TRBD1. After removal of 0 bases from V and 6 bases from J, the junction contained 7 bases not matched to a gene. The CDR3 is made up of 16 amino acids. Germline CDR1 LGHDT, CDR2 YNNKEL (reference sequence). The CDR3 is CASSQDSTGGRDTQYF. CDR3 in DNA: TGTGCCAGCAGCCAAGATTCGACAGGGGGTCGGGATACGCAGTATTTT.

The V and J genes are TRBV30 and TRBJ1-5, with D possibly matching TRBD1 (6 bases). Trimming cost V 7 bases and J 0 bases, with 13 bases left between them. Germline CDR1 reads GTSNPN; CDR2 reads SVGIG (reference sequence). This CDR3 is built from 14 residues. The CDR3 DNA follows: TGTGCCTTCAGCGGGGGGCTTAGCAATCAGCCCCAGCATTTT. Protein product: CAFSGGLSNQPQHF.

Only one count was recorded for this clone. The V gene is TRBV28, the J gene TRBJ1-1; 7 bases fit TRBD1. J lost 5 bases, V lost 7 bases, and 16 bases had no gene match. Per germline, CDR1 MDHEN and CDR2 SYDVKM. The CDR3 covers 16 residues. CDR3 in DNA: TGTGCCAGCATGGGTAAAGTAGACAGGGCTCAGACTGAAGCTTTCTTT. This sequence encodes CASMGKVDRAQTEAFF.

V is TRBV2 and J is TRBJ1-3, with a weak D call TRBD1 (5 bases). CDR3 length equals 12 residues. With 11 bases removed from V and 4 bases from J, the gap between germline ends came to 12 bases. Germline V lookup: CDR1 SNHLY, CDR2 FYNNEI. The CDR3 bases are TGTGCCGGCCGGGGCAGCGGAAACACCATATATTTT. The encoded protein is CAGRGSGNTIYF.

The V gene is TRBV16, the J gene TRBJ2-3; a possible D gene is TRBD1 (6 bases). The CDR3 covers 16 residues. V lost 4 bases and J 2 bases, leaving 16 bases between the germline ends. The germline V gene encodes CDR1 KGHSY and CDR2 FQNENV. The CDR3 DNA sequence: TGTGCCAGCAGCCGCGCGGGCAGGGGAAACACAGATACGCAGTATTTT. Amino acid sequence: CASSRAGRGNTDTQYF.

J is TRBJ1-1 and V is TRBV5-1; D remains unclear. Trimming removed 5 bases from V and 6 bases from J, with 20 bases in between. CDR3 length: 15 amino acids. Looked up from germline, CDR1 is SGHRS and CDR2 is YFSETQ. The CDR3 nucleotides are TGCGCCAGCAGGCTAGACCAGTCGTATATCGCTGAAGCTTTCTTT. Its protein is CASRLDQSYIAEAFF. Variable domain in full (rest from reference TRBV5-1 and TRBJ1-1): KAGVTQTPRYLIKTRGQQVTLSCSPISGHRSVSWYQQTPGQGLQFLFEYFSETQRNKGNFPGRFSGRQFSNSRSEMNVSTLELGDSALYLCASRLDQSYIAEAFFGQGTRLTVV.